What follows are 29 T cell receptor beta chains derived from one specimen sequenced in a study of shared clonotypes between healthy human individuals. TCRdb's copy holds only in-frame clones and misses some; the assay was immunoSEQ multiplex PCR. The repertoire has 98,000 or so clones, around 65% of them found once; the top ten carry around 25%. The sample comprised memory CD8+ T cells sorted from blood. Subset in this sample: CD45RO+ cells pooled with CCR7-negative TemRA cells. Receptor source: a woman under 40 in good health.

The CDR3 DNA follows: TGTGCCAGCAGCCAGGGAGCCTCTGGAAACACCATATATTTT. This gives the protein CASSQGASGNTIYF. The rearrangement links TRBV7-2 to TRBJ1-3, with a tentative D call TRBD1 (5 bases). In germline, CDR1 is SGHTA, CDR2 FQGNSA. CDR3 length: 14 residues. V was shortened by 5 bases and J by 0 bases, with 8 bases between the two germline ends.

The J gene is TRBJ2-2, the V gene TRBV25-1; D might be TRBD1 (6 bases). The germline V gene has CDR1 MGHDK and CDR2 SYGVNS. This CDR3 contains 15 residues. Trimming cost V 6 bases and J 7 bases, with 18 bases left between them. CDR3 amino acids: CASRGKVGGVGELFF. Here the CDR3 DNA reads TGTGCCAGCAGAGGGAAGGTTGGGGGCGTCGGGGAGCTGTTTTTT. The full variable domain, its missing parts supplied by reference TRBV25-1 and TRBJ2-2, is EADIYQTPRYLVIGTGKKITLECSQTMGHDKMYWYQQDPGMELHLIHYSYGVNSTEKGDLSSESTVSRIRTEHFPLTLESARPSHTSQYLCASRGKVGGVGELFFGEGSRLTVL.

For the CDR3, the DNA is TGTGCCAGTAGCATCTGGGGAGGTATTCAAGATACGCAGTATTTT. It translates to CASSIWGGIQDTQYF. V and J are TRBV19 and TRBJ2-3, with a weak D call TRBD2 (6 bases). This CDR3 is 15 amino acids long. Germline lookup yields CDR1 LNHDA and CDR2 SQIVND (reference sequence). V lost 6 bases and J 5 bases, leaving 18 bases between the germline ends. The full variable domain, rest sourced from reference TRBV19 and TRBJ2-3, is DGGITQSPKYLFRKEGQNVTLSCEQNLNHDAMYWYRQDPGQGLRLIYYSQIVNDFQKGDIAEGYSVSREKKESFPLTVTSAQKNPTAFYLCASSIWGGIQDTQYFGPGTRLTVL.

The V and J genes are TRBV10-3 and TRBJ1-2; D unclear. The germline V gene has CDR1 ENHRY and CDR2 SYGVKD. The V end was cut by 0 bases, the J end by 4 bases, with 9 bases between. The CDR3 has 14 residues. The CDR3 coding sequence is TGTGCCATCAGTGAGTCTGGTGGAGCCTATGGCTACACCTTC. This encodes CAISESGGAYGYTF.

This rearrangement joins TRBV9 to TRBJ2-1; possibly TRBD1 for D (6 bases). Trimming shortened V by 3 bases and J by 8 bases, and 15 bases separated the two germline ends. This CDR3 region has 14 residues. CDR1 and CDR2 (germline): SGDLS, YYNGEE. In DNA, the CDR3 is TGTGCCAGCAGCGAAAACGGAAACAGGGATGAGCAGTTCTTC. Encoded protein: CASSENGNRDEQFF.

The sample holds one count of this clone. The genes are TRBV5-1 and TRBJ1-2; a weak D match, TRBD1 (5 bases). The V and J ends lost 4 bases and 7 bases respectively, with 8 bases between them. The CDR3 is 11 amino acids. CDR1 SGHRS and CDR2 YFSETQ come from the germline V gene. In nucleotides, the CDR3 is TGCGCCAGCAGCCCGGGACTTGGCTACACCTTC. Translating it yields CASSPGLGYTF.

The chain links TRBV29-1 to TRBJ2-1, with 10 bases that match TRBD2. The length of the CDR3 is 15 residues. V was pared by 1 base and J by 8 bases, with 8 bases of the junction left unmatched. Germline lookup yields CDR1 SQVTM and CDR2 ANQGSEA. The CDR3 region has the DNA TGCAGCGTTGAAGGAAGCACGCTAGCGGGGGATGAGCAGTTCTTC. It codes for CSVEGSTLAGDEQFF.

By share of the sample, this clone is medium-sized. The rearrangement links TRBV11-2 to TRBJ2-7, with D tentatively TRBD2 (6 bases). V was cut by 5 bases and J by 3 bases, with 20 bases left in between. CDR3 length: 16 amino acids. Germline V gene lookup returns CDR1 SGHAT and CDR2 FQNNGV. CDR3 sequence: CASSENRWTIDYEQYF. The CDR3 region has the DNA TGTGCCAGCAGCGAGAATAGGTGGACTATCGACTACGAGCAGTACTTC.

The V gene is TRBV7-2, the J gene TRBJ2-1; possible D gene TRBD2, 6 bases. With 3 bases removed from V and 0 bases from J, the gap between germline ends came to 12 bases. This CDR3 comprises 16 residues. The germline V gene has CDR1 SGHTA and CDR2 FQGNSA. CDR3 DNA sequence: TGTGCCAGCAGCTTGGAACTGGGGGGCTCCTACAATGAGCAGTTCTTC. Amino acid sequence: CASSLELGGSYNEQFF.

This clone appeared a few times. The chain joins TRBV29-1 to TRBJ2-1, with 10 bases matching TRBD1. The length of the CDR3 is 12 residues. Per the germline V gene, CDR1 is SQVTM and CDR2 is ANQGSEA. V dropped 8 bases and J dropped 7; count of bases not matched to a gene: 5. The CDR3 DNA is TGCAGCTCAGGGACAGGGGAGAATGAGCAGTTCTTC. This sequence encodes CSSGTGENEQFF.

Here the CDR3 reads CAFRREGPGQQYF. CDR3 nucleotides: TGTGCCTTCCGGCGTGAGGGGCCTGGACAGCAGTACTTC. The V gene is TRBV7-9, the J gene TRBJ2-7; the D gene could be TRBD1 or TRBD2 (5 bases each). The CDR3 contains 13 residues. The germline CDR1 and CDR2 sequences are SEHNR and FQNEAQ (reference sequence). Trimming shortened V by 11 bases and J by 8 bases, and 22 bases separated the two germline ends.

This chain uses TRBV7-6 with TRBJ2-1; TRBD1 aligns across 9 bases. Germline CDR1 SGHVS, CDR2 FNYEAQ. This CDR3 is built from 17 residues. V trimming: 5 bases; J trimming: 3 bases; junction bases outside the gene matches: 11. CDR3 residues: CASSQMGGTGSYNEQFF. The CDR3 DNA reads as TGTGCCAGCAGCCAAATGGGTGGGACAGGGAGCTACAATGAGCAGTTCTTC.

The rearrangement joins TRBV6-1 to TRBJ2-7; D gene unclear. Per germline, CDR1 MNHNS and CDR2 SASEGT. This CDR3 comprises 15 residues. With 10 bases removed from V and 0 bases from J, the gap between germline ends came to 19 bases. The CDR3 region is CATVEYTTDSYEQYF. The CDR3 DNA reads TGTGCCACCGTCGAATATACTACGGACTCCTACGAGCAGTACTTC.

CDR3 residues: CASSLGTGTSSYEQYF. The CDR3 region has the DNA TGTGCCAGCAGCTTAGGGACCGGGACTAGCTCCTACGAGCAGTACTTC. The chain uses TRBV7-9 and TRBJ2-7; 8 nucleotides agree with TRBD2. Germline V gene sequence: CDR1 SEHNR, CDR2 FQNEAQ (reference sequence). V shed 1 base and J 0 bases; nucleotides not matched to a gene: 5. CDR3 length: 16 amino acids.

J is TRBJ1-2 and V is TRBV7-8, with no clear D. With 8 bases removed from V and 6 bases from J, the gap between germline ends came to 19 bases. Germline V lookup: CDR1 SGHVS, CDR2 FQNEAQ. The CDR3 is 14 residues long. The CDR3 here is CASSRGSGVDGYTF. The CDR3 DNA reads as TGTGCCAGCTCTCGGGGTTCGGGAGTGGATGGCTACACCTTC.

The chain employs TRBV28 and TRBJ2-3, with 9 bases aligning to TRBD2. Germline CDR1 reads MDHEN; CDR2 reads SYDVKM. The CDR3 spans 16 residues. V trimming: 6 bases; J trimming: 3 bases; junction bases outside the gene matches: 10. Here the CDR3 DNA reads TGTGCCAGCAGCCAACTTTCTAGCGGGGCTACAGATACGCAGTATTTT. Protein: CASSQLSSGATDTQYF.

The chain combines TRBV7-9 with TRBJ1-1; 8 bases map to TRBD1. Germline V gives CDR1 SEHNR, CDR2 FQNEAQ (reference sequence). Germline trimming cut 10 bases from V and 7 bases from J; bases unmatched to any gene: 11. This CDR3 has 13 residues. CDR3 loop: CATISTGVLEAFF. The CDR3 DNA reads TGTGCCACCATATCGACAGGGGTCCTTGAAGCTTTCTTT.

V is TRBV29-1 and J is TRBJ2-4, with D tentatively TRBD1 (5 bases). The germline V gene encodes CDR1 SQVTM and CDR2 ANQGSEA. V was trimmed by 0 bases and J by 1 base, leaving 7 bases between them. The CDR3 is 14 amino acids. This chain's CDR3 is CSVEEGAAKNIQYF. The CDR3 nucleotides are TGCAGCGTTGAAGAAGGGGCTGCCAAAAACATTCAGTACTTC.

The chain employs TRBV11-2 and TRBJ2-7; D might be TRBD1 or TRBD2, each matching 5 bases. The CDR3 is made up of 13 amino acids. Per germline, CDR1 SGHAT and CDR2 FQNNGV. The V end was cut by 4 bases, the J end by 6 bases, with 13 bases between. This chain's CDR3 is CASSSHRGSEQYF. The CDR3 nucleotides read TGTGCCAGCAGCTCCCACCGGGGCTCCGAGCAGTACTTC. Full variable domain (outside the CDR3, taken from reference TRBV11-2 and TRBJ2-7): EAGVAQSPRYKIIEKRQSVAFWCNPISGHATLYWYQQILGQGPKLLIQFQNNGVVDDSQLPKDRFSAERLKGVDSTLKIQPAKLEDSAVYLCASSSHRGSEQYFGPGTRLTVT.

This clone counts as medium-sized (0.01 to 0.1%). The chain is built from TRBV27 and TRBJ2-1, with 12 nucleotides matching TRBD2. The J segment lost 0 bases and the V segment lost 6 bases, leaving 12 bases of the junction unmatched. Germline CDR1 reads MNHEY; CDR2 reads SMNVEV (reference sequence). This CDR3 spans 19 amino acids. CDR3: CASSLSLPSGRASYNEQFF. The CDR3 bases are TGTGCCAGCAGCCTCTCCCTCCCTAGCGGGAGGGCCTCCTACAATGAGCAGTTCTTC.

The chain employs TRBV5-5 and TRBJ2-7; 7 nucleotides match TRBD1. J lost 5 bases, V lost 4 bases, and 12 bases had no gene match. The CDR3 loop spans 15 amino acids. Per germline, CDR1 SGHKS and CDR2 YYEKEE (reference sequence). CDR3 DNA sequence: TGTGCCAGCAGCCCGACCCGGGACAGTCTTCACGAGCAGTACTTC. The encoded protein is CASSPTRDSLHEQYF.

This clone was detected only a few times. The chain recombines TRBV19 with TRBJ1-5, with 8 bases matching TRBD1. Germline-derived CDR1 and CDR2 are LNHDA and SQIVND (reference sequence). The CDR3 has 15 residues. Losses at the gene ends were 5 bases for V and 7 bases for J; bases not matched to a gene: 10. CDR3 sequence reads: CASSPWTGLGQPQHF. The CDR3 DNA reads as TGTGCCAGTAGTCCCTGGACAGGGTTGGGCCAGCCCCAGCATTTT.

V and J are TRBV6-6 and TRBJ2-2, with TRBD2 identical over 8 bases. Germline CDR1 MNHNY, CDR2 SVGAGI (reference sequence). J was trimmed by 0 bases and V by 10 bases; bases with no gene match: 4. CDR3 length: 14 residues. The CDR3 DNA reads as TGTGCCACCGCTAGCGGGTCGAACACCGGGGAGCTGTTTTTT. Translated: CATASGSNTGELFF.

This clone appeared a few times. V is TRBV18 and J is TRBJ1-5, with a weak D call TRBD1 (6 bases). The germline CDR1 and CDR2 sequences are KGHSH and LQKENI. The CDR3 consists of 15 residues. Trimming stripped 4 bases from V and 8 bases from J, with 18 bases between. This CDR3 reads CASSHGQSVDEPQHF. CDR3 sequence (DNA): TGTGCCAGCTCACACGGACAGTCCGTTGATGAGCCCCAGCATTTT.

The CDR3 loop is CASSVGGTGDSPLHF. The CDR3 DNA is TGTGCCAGCAGCGTAGGAGGGACAGGGGATTCACCCCTCCACTTT. The gene calls are TRBV9 and TRBJ1-6; TRBD1 agrees at 10 bases. Trimming removed 0 bases from V and 8 bases from J; junction bases left unmatched: 2. This CDR3 is 15 amino acids long. Germline V gives CDR1 SGDLS, CDR2 YYNGEE. Filled out from reference TRBV9 and TRBJ1-6, the complete variable domain reads DSGVTQTPKHLITATGQRVTLRCSPRSGDLSVYWYQQSLDQGLQFLIQYYNGEERAKGNILERFSAQQFPDLHSELNLSSLELGDSALYFCASSVGGTGDSPLHFGNGTRLTVT.

In nucleotides, the CDR3 is TGTGCCAGTAGTATGGGAGTTACGGGGGACAGGGATTTTGGCATTCAGTACTTC. Amino acids: CASSMGVTGDRDFGIQYF. The chain uses TRBV19 and TRBJ2-4; 9 positions agree with TRBD1. Trimming removed 3 bases from V and 9 bases from J; junction bases left unmatched: 18. CDR3 length: 18 amino acids. Germline values: CDR1 LNHDA, CDR2 SQIVND (reference sequence).

The V gene is TRBV5-4, the J gene TRBJ2-5; 7 nucleotides line up with TRBD2. The J call may be mistaken, given a closer DNA end match to TRBJ2-7. The CDR3 is 14 residues long. The germline CDR1 and CDR2 sequences are SGHNT and YYREEE (reference sequence). The CDR3 DNA is TGTGCCAGCAGCTTGGTTCGGGGGGCCTACGAGCAGTACTTC. It is translated as CASSLVRGAYEQYF.

The chain combines TRBV5-4 with TRBJ2-7; 12 nucleotides line up with TRBD2. The length of the CDR3 is 14 residues. The ends lost 3 bases at V and 6 bases at J; junction bases unmatched: 4. Looked up from germline, CDR1 is SGHNT and CDR2 is YYREEE (reference sequence). CDR3 in amino acids: CASSYTGLAGEQYF. Here the CDR3 DNA reads TGTGCCAGCAGCTACACGGGACTAGCGGGCGAGCAGTACTTC.

V is TRBV28 and J is TRBJ2-5, with 9 bases aligning to TRBD2. TRBJ2-7 matches the DNA end more closely, so the J call is doubtful. The CDR3 totals 14 residues. Germline CDR1 and CDR2: MDHEN and SYDVKM. The CDR3 sequence: CASSLREGLFEQYF. The CDR3 DNA follows: TGTGCCAGCAGTTTGCGGGAGGGCCTCTTCGAGCAGTACTTC.